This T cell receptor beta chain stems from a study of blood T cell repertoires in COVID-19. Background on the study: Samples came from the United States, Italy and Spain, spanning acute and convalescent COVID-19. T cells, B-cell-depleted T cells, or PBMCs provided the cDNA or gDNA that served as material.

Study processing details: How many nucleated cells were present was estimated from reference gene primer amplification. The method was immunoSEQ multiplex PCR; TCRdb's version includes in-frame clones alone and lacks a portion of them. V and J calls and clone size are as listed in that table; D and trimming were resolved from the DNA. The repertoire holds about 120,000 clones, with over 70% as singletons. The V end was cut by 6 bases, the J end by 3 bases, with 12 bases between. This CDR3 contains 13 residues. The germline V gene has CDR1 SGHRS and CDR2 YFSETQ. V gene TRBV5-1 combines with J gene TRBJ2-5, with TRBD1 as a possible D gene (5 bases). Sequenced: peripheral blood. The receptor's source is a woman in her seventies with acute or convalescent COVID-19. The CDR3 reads CASTPAREETQYF. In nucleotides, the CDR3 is TGCGCCAGCACCCCGGCCAGGGAAGAGACCCAGTACTTC.